These 28 T cell receptor beta chains share one sample of origin, sequenced in a study of blood T cell repertoires in COVID-19. Data came from immunoSEQ multiplex PCR; TCRdb stores just in-frame clones and leaves some out. The data hold about 82,000 clones, with around 80% observed a single time. Sample: peripheral blood. These receptors were collected from a man aged 60 to 69 with COVID-19, enrolled during active disease.

The chain's CDR3 is CATSSPGRPYEQYF. In DNA, the CDR3 is TGTGCCACCAGCTCCCCGGGTCGACCCTACGAGCAGTACTTC. V gene TRBV15 combines with J gene TRBJ2-7, with D uncertain. Per the germline V gene, CDR1 is LNHNV and CDR2 is YYDKDF (reference sequence). Trimming shortened V by 5 bases and J by 2 bases, and 13 bases separated the two germline ends. CDR3 size: 14 residues.

The rearrangement joins TRBV10-2 to TRBJ2-1; D uncertain. Trimming shortened V by 8 bases and J by 6 bases, and 14 bases separated the two germline ends. The V gene's germline CDR1 is WSHSY and CDR2 SAAADI. The length of the CDR3 is 13 residues. The CDR3, as DNA: TGCGCCAGCGGTCTAGGCCGCCCCAATGAGCAGTTCTTC. Translated, it gives CASGLGRPNEQFF.

This chain uses TRBV10-3 with TRBJ2-4, with 8 bases matching TRBD1. This CDR3 has 14 residues. The V gene's germline CDR1 is ENHRY and CDR2 SYGVKD. J was trimmed by 9 bases and V by 3 bases; bases with no gene match: 7. As DNA, the CDR3 is TGTGCCATCAGTGAAGGACAGGGCGTGAGCATTCAGTACTTC. The encoded protein is CAISEGQGVSIQYF.

The V and J genes are TRBV27 and TRBJ2-7; no clear D. The CDR3 consists of 16 residues. Per germline, CDR1 MNHEY and CDR2 SMNVEV (reference sequence). V lost 5 bases and J 5 bases, leaving 22 bases between the germline ends. Here the CDR3 reads CASSGEPVQPVHEQYF. CDR3 sequence (DNA): TGTGCCAGCAGTGGAGAACCCGTCCAACCGGTCCACGAGCAGTACTTC.

Here the CDR3 DNA reads TGTGCCCCCGAGGGGGGGTATAATCAGCCCCAGCATTTT. Its translation is CAPEGGYNQPQHF. The chain has TRBV6-5 and TRBJ1-5, with D perhaps TRBD1 (6 bases). Trimming left V 11 bases short and J 4 bases short, with 15 bases between. The CDR3 is 13 amino acids. CDR1 is MNHEY and CDR2 is SVGAGI in the germline V gene.

This chain links TRBV27 with TRBJ1-3; tentative D call: TRBD1 (5 bases). Germline V gene sequence: CDR1 MNHEY, CDR2 SMNVEV (reference sequence). The CDR3 is 15 residues long. Trimming stripped 2 bases from V and 0 bases from J, with 8 bases between. This CDR3 reads CASSLERGSGNTIYF. CDR3 sequence (DNA): TGTGCCAGCAGTTTAGAAAGGGGCTCTGGAAACACCATATATTTT.

This sequence joins TRBV27 and TRBJ1-2; TRBD1 is a possible D gene (6 bases). V lost 7 bases and J lost 4, with 16 bases in between. The CDR3 consists of 14 residues. Germline V gene data show CDR1 as MNHEY and CDR2 as SMNVEV (reference sequence). This CDR3 is CASIRDTKSYGYTF. In DNA form, the CDR3 reads TGTGCCAGCATCCGGGACACCAAAAGCTATGGCTACACCTTC.

The chain joins TRBV5-8 to TRBJ1-3, with 7 bases that match TRBD1. This CDR3 is 15 amino acids long. V was clipped by 4 bases and J by 4 bases; unmatched bases: 8. Germline CDR1 reads SGHTS; CDR2 reads YDEGEE. This CDR3 reads CASSPMTGTGNTIYF. DNA of the CDR3: TGTGCCAGCAGCCCGATGACAGGGACCGGAAACACCATATATTTT.

This chain connects TRBV7-9 to TRBJ2-1; 9 bases line up with TRBD1. Germline assignment: CDR1 SEHNR and CDR2 FQNEAQ (reference sequence). The CDR3 has 15 amino acids. Unmatched junction bases numbered 3, after V lost 5 bases and J lost 1 base. The CDR3 DNA reads TGTGCCAGCAGCGAACAGGGGGCGTCCTACAATGAGCAGTTCTTC. Amino acid sequence: CASSEQGASYNEQFF.

This clone has a handful of counts. J is TRBJ2-2 and V is TRBV10-3, with 15 bases identical to TRBD2. V gave up 2 bases and J gave up 5 bases; unmatched junction bases: 9. The CDR3 totals 19 residues. The germline V gene encodes CDR1 ENHRY and CDR2 SYGVKD. The CDR3 DNA reads TGTGCCATCAGTGAGGGGGGACTAGCGGGAGGAAGGAGTACCGGGGAGCTGTTTTTT. Translated, it gives CAISEGGLAGGRSTGELFF.

This clone was seen only once. The V call is TRBV9, the J call TRBJ2-1, with 12 bases matching TRBD2. CDR3 length: 16 amino acids. The J segment lost 5 bases and the V segment lost 3 bases, leaving 6 bases of the junction unmatched. Looked up from germline, CDR1 is SGDLS and CDR2 is YYNGEE. CDR3 loop: CASSALAGGPNNEQFF. The CDR3 DNA is TGTGCCAGCAGCGCCCTAGCGGGAGGGCCTAACAATGAGCAGTTCTTC.

This clone was detected a few times. This chain connects TRBV19 to TRBJ2-1; D perhaps matches TRBD1 (5 bases). CDR1 LNHDA and CDR2 SQIVND come from the germline V gene (reference sequence). This CDR3 comprises 12 residues. V lost 9 bases to trimming and J lost 4 bases, with 10 bases between them. The CDR3 spells CASAQGYNEQFF. In DNA form, the CDR3 reads TGTGCCAGCGCTCAGGGATACAATGAGCAGTTCTTC.

V is TRBV19 and J is TRBJ1-2; a weak D match, TRBD1 (5 bases). V was pared by 6 bases and J by 5 bases, with 7 bases between. Germline CDR1 is LNHDA and CDR2 is SQIVND (reference sequence). This CDR3 spans 11 amino acids. DNA for the CDR3: TGTGCCAGTAGCCCAGGGTATGGCTACACCTTC. It codes for CASSPGYGYTF.

The chain is built from TRBV4-2 and TRBJ1-5; no reliable D call. Germline values: CDR1 LGHNA, CDR2 YNFKEQ. V lost 0 bases and J 9 bases, leaving 15 bases between the germline ends. This CDR3 has 15 residues. The CDR3 DNA reads as TGTGCCAGCAGCCAAGATTTACCGGGAGAAGGGCCCCAGCATTTT. Translated: CASSQDLPGEGPQHF.

This clone has a handful of counts. This rearrangement joins TRBV3-1 (or the pseudogene TRBV3-2) to TRBJ2-7; 11 bases fit TRBD2. In germline, CDR1 is LGHDT, CDR2 YNNKEL (reference sequence). The V segment lost 4 bases and the J segment 2 bases; nucleotides outside the gene matches: 4. This CDR3 spans 15 amino acids. The CDR3 coding sequence is TGTGCCAGCAGCCCCAGACTAGCGGGACCCTACGAGCAGTACTTC. Protein product: CASSPRLAGPYEQYF.

The J gene is TRBJ2-3, the V gene TRBV29-1, with 10 positions matching TRBD2. The V gene end was trimmed by 7 bases and the J gene end by 4 bases; junction bases not matched to a gene: 11. CDR3 length: 15 amino acids. Per the germline V gene, CDR1 is SQVTM and CDR2 is ANQGSEA. The CDR3 DNA is TGCAGCGCCTCAAGTCTAGCGGGAGTACCAGATACGCAGTATTTT. It codes for CSASSLAGVPDTQYF.

This clone has a single count. One end of the junction fails to match germline, which may point to a read error. The V call is TRBV12-3 or TRBV12-4, the J call TRBJ2-3; maybe TRBD1 (5 bases). This CDR3 has 12 residues. Here the CDR3 reads CASSLDRMGLGF. The CDR3 DNA reads TGTGCCAGCAGTTTAGACAGGATGGGGTTAGGATTT.

This chain links TRBV5-5 with TRBJ2-1; D may be TRBD1 (6 bases). V shed 0 bases and J shed 6 bases, with 16 bases lying between them. Germline V gives CDR1 SGHKS, CDR2 YYEKEE (reference sequence). The CDR3 is made up of 16 amino acids. CDR3 region: CASSLVFRGRGNEQFF. CDR3 coding DNA: TGTGCCAGCAGCTTGGTGTTCAGGGGCCGGGGCAATGAGCAGTTCTTC.

The V call is TRBV27, the J call TRBJ1-6; no clear D gene. Trimming left V 5 bases short and J 7 bases short, with 12 bases between. Germline CDR1 and CDR2: MNHEY and SMNVEV (reference sequence). The CDR3 is 14 amino acids. The CDR3 DNA reads as TGTGCCAGCAGTGGCCTGGAGAGGAATTCACCCCTCCACTTT. Translation gives CASSGLERNSPLHF.

The V call is TRBV19, the J call TRBJ2-3; TRBD2 aligns across 9 bases. V was pared by 5 bases and J by 6 bases, with 9 bases of the junction left unmatched. Looked up from germline, CDR1 is LNHDA and CDR2 is SQIVND (reference sequence). The CDR3 length is 15 residues. For the CDR3, the DNA is TGTGCCAGTAGTCGGGGACTAGCCAACCCTGATACGCAGTATTTT. Protein product: CASSRGLANPDTQYF.

In its sample, this clone was seen once. This chain links TRBV24-1 with TRBJ2-7, with 10 bases matching TRBD1. V trimming: 4 bases; J trimming: 5 bases; junction bases outside the gene matches: 7. The germline CDR1 and CDR2 sequences are KGHDR and SFDVKD. The CDR3 is 15 amino acids. This chain's CDR3 is CATSDPRQGAHEQYF. The CDR3 DNA is TGTGCCACCAGTGACCCGAGACAGGGGGCTCACGAGCAGTACTTC.

The chain is built from TRBV7-2 and TRBJ1-2; D is possibly TRBD1 (5 bases). The CDR3 contains 16 residues. Germline CDR1 SGHTA, CDR2 FQGNSA. The V gene lost 4 bases and the J gene lost 0 bases, with 15 bases spanning the gap. CDR3 coding DNA: TGTGCCAGCAGCTCCCACGGGGGAGCAACTAACTATGGCTACACCTTC. This translates into CASSSHGGATNYGYTF.

The chain uses TRBV7-3 and TRBJ2-1, with 15 bases fitting TRBD2. J lost 7 bases, V lost 3 bases, and 1 base had no gene match. Germline CDR1 SGHTA, CDR2 FQGTGA. This CDR3 has 15 amino acids. The CDR3 loop reads CASSLGTSGRNEQFF. The CDR3 region has the DNA TGTGCCAGCAGCTTGGGGACTAGCGGGAGGAATGAGCAGTTCTTC. The full variable domain, rest sourced from reference TRBV7-3 and TRBJ2-1, is GAGVSQTPSNKVTEKGKYVELRCDPISGHTALYWYRQSLGQGPEFLIYFQGTGAADDSGLPNDRFFAVRPEGSVSTLKIQRTERGDSAVYLCASSLGTSGRNEQFFGPGTRLTVL.

A single count supports this clone. The chain joins TRBV5-4 to TRBJ2-3, with D possibly TRBD2 on 6 matching bases. The length of the CDR3 is 16 residues. The V end was cut by 0 bases, the J end by 0 bases, with 11 bases between. Per germline, CDR1 SGHNT and CDR2 YYREEE (reference sequence). This chain's CDR3 is CASSLGGRSSTDTQYF. In nucleotides, the CDR3 is TGTGCCAGCAGCTTGGGAGGGAGGTCTAGCACAGATACGCAGTATTTT.

In this sample, this clone turned up a few times. This chain connects TRBV4-1 to TRBJ2-7; 9 bases match TRBD1. CDR1 MGHRA and CDR2 YSYEKL come from the germline V gene. This CDR3 has 16 residues. Trimming removed 3 bases from V and 9 bases from J; junction bases left unmatched: 15. This CDR3 reads CASSHPGTGSLDMQYF. CDR3 DNA: TGCGCCAGCAGCCATCCCGGGACAGGGTCACTTGATATGCAGTACTTC.

The rearrangement joins TRBV5-6 to TRBJ1-1; possibly TRBD1 for D (5 bases). V was trimmed by 1 base and J by 1 base, leaving 11 bases between them. CDR3 size: 15 residues. Germline lookup yields CDR1 SGHDT and CDR2 YYEEEE. CDR3 sequence reads: CASSLWNDRNTEAFF. The CDR3 bases are TGTGCCAGCAGCTTGTGGAACGACAGGAACACTGAAGCTTTCTTT.

The CDR3 sequence is CASSLRAGDPIYNEQFF. DNA of the CDR3: TGCGCCAGCAGCTTGAGGGCGGGGGACCCGATCTACAATGAGCAGTTCTTC. The chain is built from TRBV5-1 and TRBJ2-1; 7 nucleotides align to TRBD2. CDR1 is SGHRS, CDR2 YFSETQ, per germline. The V gene end was trimmed by 1 base and the J gene end by 3 bases; junction bases not matched to a gene: 10. This CDR3 has 17 residues.

The chain carries TRBV27 and TRBJ2-7, with TRBD1 matching over 7 bases. The trim removed 5 bases at V and 2 bases at J, leaving 9 bases unmatched. The length of the CDR3 is 15 residues. Germline CDR1 reads MNHEY; CDR2 reads SMNVEV (reference sequence). The CDR3 loop reads CASSTVGTATYEQYF. The CDR3 DNA follows: TGTGCCAGCAGTACCGTGGGGACAGCCACCTACGAGCAGTACTTC.